This is a list of T cell receptor beta chains from one sample in a study of blood T cell repertoires in COVID-19. Sequenced by immunoSEQ multiplex PCR; TCRdb stores in-frame clones only, minus some. The sample records 200,000 to 250,000 clones, approximately 83% being singletons. Source material: PBMCs or T cells enriched from blood (not recorded which). The receptor source for this set is a woman between 50 and 59 years old who had been exposed to COVID-19. Both conserved end residues are part of each CDR3. The D gene is left open where the match is weak. The listing skips clone size in some rows; elsewhere it reads once, few, many or a size class.

D,V,J,size,CDR3,DNA
NA,TRBV27,TRBJ2-7,NA,CASSLSDSYYEQYF,TGTGCCAGCAGTTTGTCGGACAGCTACTACGAGCAGTACTTC
TRBD1,TRBV7-9,TRBJ1-2,NA,CASSETGVVTPYGYTF,TGTGCCAGCAGCGAAACAGGGGTCGTTACCCCCTATGGCTACACCTTC
NA,TRBV6-6,TRBJ1-5,once,CASSQTTGYSNQPQHF,TGTGCCAGCAGTCAAACGACAGGTTATAGCAATCAGCCCCAGCATTTT
TRBD2,TRBV4-1,TRBJ2-3,once,CASSQERPSGGADTQYF,TGCGCCAGCAGCCAAGAGAGGCCTAGCGGGGGGGCAGATACGCAGTATTTT
TRBD1,TRBV19,TRBJ1-1,NA,CASTSTGVRGLNTEAFF,TGTGCCAGTACGTCTACAGGGGTAAGAGGGCTGAACACTGAAGCTTTCTTT
NA,TRBV5-5,TRBJ1-2,NA,CASSYRNYGYTF,TGTGCCAGCAGCTACAGAAACTATGGCTACACCTTC
NA,TRBV28,TRBJ1-2,NA,CASSYSYGYTF,TGTGCCAGCAGTTACTCCTATGGCTACACCTTC
NA,TRBV30,TRBJ1-2,NA,CAWSGQSPNYGYTF,TGTGCCTGGAGTGGACAGTCCCCTAACTATGGCTACACCTTC
NA,TRBV7-8,TRBJ1-2,few,CASSSLRYGYTF,TGTGCCAGCAGCTCACTGCGGTATGGCTACACCTTC
NA,TRBV6-5,TRBJ2-2,few,CAQRAEGELFF,TGTGCCCAGCGCGCCGAGGGGGAGCTGTTTTTT
TRBD1,TRBV5-1,TRBJ1-1,few,CASSLHTQKTGSGAFF,TGCGCCAGCAGCCTCCACACCCAAAAGACAGGGTCGGGCGCTTTCTTT
NA,TRBV4-2,TRBJ2-3,NA,CASSQEGGRRDTQYF,TGTGCCAGCAGCCAAGAAGGGGGACGAAGAGATACGCAGTATTTT
TRBD1,TRBV6-6,TRBJ1-5,NA,CASSYSLGQGAGPQHF,TGTGCCAGCAGTTACTCTCTGGGACAGGGCGCCGGGCCCCAGCATTTT
TRBD1,TRBV3-1/TRBV3-2,TRBJ1-1,NA,CASSQDQQGVAFF,TGTGCCAGCAGCCAAGATCAACAGGGGGTAGCTTTCTTT
TRBD1,TRBV11-1,TRBJ1-1,NA,CASSTRTGGNTEAFF,TGTGCCAGCAGCACCCGGACAGGGGGGAACACTGAAGCTTTCTTT
NA,TRBV5-1,TRBJ2-5,NA,CASARGGTQETQYF,TGCGCCAGCGCAAGGGGGGGAACTCAAGAGACCCAGTACTTC
TRBD1,TRBV5-1,TRBJ1-2,NA,CASSLQGTGERGYTF,TGCGCCAGCAGCCTCCAGGGGACAGGGGAAAGGGGCTACACCTTC
TRBD1,TRBV6-2/TRBV6-3,TRBJ1-3,NA,CASSYTGEDTIYF,TGTGCCAGCAGTTATACAGGGGAGGACACCATATATTTT
NA,TRBV30,TRBJ1-5,NA,CAWSATLDQPQHF,TGTGCCTGGAGTGCTACCTTAGATCAGCCCCAGCATTTT
TRBD1,TRBV28,TRBJ2-7,NA,CASSLAPDRGNEQYF,TGTGCCAGCAGTTTAGCCCCGGACAGGGGTAACGAGCAGTACTTC
NA,TRBV2,TRBJ1-2,NA,CASVEQPLYGYTF,TGTGCCAGCGTAGAACAGCCTCTCTATGGCTACACCTTC
TRBD1,TRBV5-5,TRBJ1-2,NA,CASSRDRGGGYTF,TGTGCCAGCAGCCGGGACAGGGGGGGTGGCTACACCTTC
NA,TRBV5-1,TRBJ1-2,NA,CASSLAGVSYGYTF,TGCGCCAGCAGCTTGGCAGGGGTCAGCTATGGCTACACCTTC
TRBD1,TRBV7-9,TRBJ2-1,NA,CASSPGLLQGRSHNEQFF,TGTGCCAGCAGCCCAGGCCTACTACAGGGGCGCTCCCATAATGAGCAGTTCTTC
TRBD2,TRBV5-6,TRBJ2-5,once,CASTTWGTTRVTQYF,TGTGCCAGCACCACTTGGGGGACTACGAGGGTGACCCAGTACTTC
NA,TRBV10-3,TRBJ2-5,NA,CAISAGETQYF,TGTGCCATCAGTGCGGGAGAGACCCAGTACTTC
NA,TRBV5-1,TRBJ2-5,once,CASSVQVQETQYF,TGCGCCAGCAGCGTACAGGTACAAGAGACCCAGTACTTC
TRBD1,TRBV28,TRBJ1-2,NA,CASSFKPGQTNYGYTF,TGTGCCAGCAGTTTTAAACCGGGACAGACTAACTATGGCTACACCTTC
NA,TRBV6-5,TRBJ2-3,NA,CASSRGDTQYF,TGTGCCAGCAGTAGGGGAGATACGCAGTATTTT